Following are 26 T cell receptor beta chains from one sample sequenced in a study of shared clonotypes between healthy human individuals. TCRdb's table, derived via immunoSEQ multiplex PCR, lists solely in-frame clones and lacks some. Of 800,000 or so clones in the sample, just over 95% were seen once. Terminally differentiated effector memory CD45RA+ cells were excluded from the naive CD8 cells, which were CD45RO-negative and positively selected for CCR7. Material for sequencing was naive CD8+ T cells sorted from blood. These receptors were taken from a man aged 25-45 years in good health.

The chain joins TRBV10-2 to TRBJ2-1; D call uncertain. V shed 0 bases and J shed 4 bases, with 13 bases lying between them. Germline V gene lookup returns CDR1 WSHSY and CDR2 SAAADI. The CDR3 runs 16 residues. For the CDR3, the DNA is TGCGCCAGCAGTGAGTCATCCCTCGCCGGGTACAATGAGCAGTTCTTC. This codes for CASSESSLAGYNEQFF.

V and J are TRBV2 and TRBJ2-7; D is undetermined. Trimming removed 10 bases at V and 2 bases at J, with 9 bases between. The germline V gene has CDR1 SNHLY and CDR2 FYNNEI. The CDR3 consists of 11 residues. The CDR3, as DNA: TGTGCCACCCTCCAGGCCTACGAGCAGTACTTC. It codes for CATLQAYEQYF.

The V call is TRBV10-3, the J call TRBJ2-1, with 8 bases lining up with TRBD1. CDR1 and CDR2 from the germline V gene are ENHRY and SYGVKD. This CDR3 comprises 16 residues. Trimming cost V 4 bases and J 0 bases; bases outside gene matches: 5. The CDR3 protein is CAISALDRASYNEQFF. CDR3 nucleotides: TGTGCCATCAGTGCTTTGGACAGGGCCTCCTACAATGAGCAGTTCTTC.

In the case of this clone: The same CDR3 arises from other DNA sequences in this sample as well. J is TRBJ2-2 and V is TRBV9; weak D call: TRBD1 (5 bases). The V end lost 6 bases, the J end lost 1 base, and 7 bases lay between the germline ends. The CDR3 runs 13 residues. Germline values: CDR1 SGDLS, CDR2 YYNGEE. CDR3 nucleotides: TGTGCCAGCACAGGGCAGAACACCGGGGAGCTGTTTTTT. Amino acid sequence: CASTGQNTGELFF.

A few counts support this clone. V is TRBV29-1 and J is TRBJ2-5; TRBD2 agrees at 13 bases. This CDR3 has 19 residues. J lost 1 base, V lost 2 bases, and 13 bases had no gene match. Germline CDR1 is SQVTM and CDR2 is ANQGSEA. For the CDR3, the DNA is TGCAGCGTTGAACGACTGGGACTAGCGGGGTGGGATTTCCAAGAGACCCAGTACTTC. Its protein is CSVERLGLAGWDFQETQYF. The full variable domain, its missing parts supplied by reference TRBV29-1 and TRBJ2-5, is SAVISQKPSRDICQRGTSLTIQCQVDSQVTMMFWYRQQPGQSLTLIATANQGSEATYESGFVIDKFPISRPNLTFSTLTVSNMSPEDSSIYLCSVERLGLAGWDFQETQYFGPGTRLLVL.

The gene calls are TRBV11-2 and TRBJ1-5; possibly TRBD1 for D (6 bases). V was pared by 5 bases and J by 2 bases, with 16 bases between. The CDR3 runs to 16 residues. Germline CDR1 is SGHAT and CDR2 is FQNNGV. CDR3 protein: CASSPSTGLGNQPQHF. DNA for the CDR3: TGTGCCAGCAGCCCTAGCACAGGGTTGGGCAATCAGCCCCAGCATTTT.

CDR3 amino acids: CASSQVGSQETQYF. CDR3 coding DNA: TGTGCCAGCAGCCAAGTTGGCAGTCAAGAGACCCAGTACTTC. This chain uses TRBV14 with TRBJ2-5; D call uncertain. The CDR3 has 14 residues. The germline V gene encodes CDR1 SGHDN and CDR2 FVKESK. Deletions cut 1 base from V and 2 bases from J, with 8 bases between.

The V and J genes are TRBV10-1 and TRBJ2-6; no definite D call. V was shortened by 4 bases and J by 2 bases, with 3 bases between the two germline ends. CDR1 and CDR2 from the germline V gene are WNHNN and SYGVQD (reference sequence). The CDR3 length is 13 residues. DNA of the CDR3: TGCGCCAGCAGTGGACCTGGGGCCAACGTCCTGACTTTC. Its protein is CASSGPGANVLTF.

V gene TRBV19 combines with J gene TRBJ2-5; no reliable D call. Trimming shortened V by 6 bases and J by 0 bases, and 14 bases separated the two germline ends. This CDR3 is 15 amino acids long. Germline V gene data show CDR1 as LNHDA and CDR2 as SQIVND (reference sequence). In DNA, the CDR3 is TGTGCCAGTAGGCCTGTAGCAGCGTACCAAGAGACCCAGTACTTC. It translates to CASRPVAAYQETQYF.

The V call is TRBV4-1, the J call TRBJ1-1; 8 nucleotides match TRBD1. Germline trimming cut 4 bases from V and 6 bases from J; bases unmatched to any gene: 7. This CDR3 spans 14 amino acids. Germline V CDR1 and CDR2: MGHRA, YSYEKL. The CDR3 here is CASSPGQGNSEAFF. DNA for the CDR3: TGCGCCAGCAGCCCCGGACAGGGCAACTCTGAAGCTTTCTTT.

Regarding this clone: Different DNA sequences within this sample yield the same CDR3. V gene TRBV27 combines with J gene TRBJ1-2; perhaps TRBD1 as D (5 bases). Trimming removed 2 bases at V and 8 bases at J, with 12 bases between. The germline CDR1 and CDR2 sequences are MNHEY and SMNVEV (reference sequence). CDR3 length: 13 amino acids. CDR3 bases: TGTGCCAGCAGTTTAGGACGTGGGGGAGGCTACACCTTC. Translated, it gives CASSLGRGGGYTF.

The J gene is TRBJ2-7, the V gene TRBV7-2; 11 nucleotides line up with TRBD1. This CDR3 comprises 14 residues. The ends lost 5 bases at V and 7 bases at J; junction bases unmatched: 7. Germline loops: CDR1 SGHTA, CDR2 FQGNSA. The CDR3 reads CASSPRGTGGEQYF. The CDR3 bases are TGTGCCAGCAGCCCCAGGGGGACAGGGGGTGAGCAGTACTTC.

J is TRBJ2-1 and V is TRBV7-9; D uncertain. Germline V gives CDR1 SEHNR, CDR2 FQNEAQ (reference sequence). V was trimmed by 3 bases and J by 7 bases, leaving 7 bases between them. The CDR3 spans 12 residues. The CDR3 spells CASSFLVNEQFF. The CDR3 DNA follows: TGTGCCAGCAGCTTCTTAGTGAATGAGCAGTTCTTC.

The chain recombines TRBV13 with TRBJ1-4; D ambiguous. CDR1 is PRHDT and CDR2 is FYEKMQ in the germline V gene (reference sequence). Trimming stripped 5 bases from V and 8 bases from J, with 15 bases between. The CDR3 is made up of 14 amino acids. The CDR3 region has the DNA TGTGCCAGCAGCCCCCGTCGCCTAGCGGAAAAACTGTTTTTT. Protein: CASSPRRLAEKLFF.

The chain carries TRBV2 and TRBJ1-5; TRBD1 is a possible D gene (5 bases). Germline V gene lookup returns CDR1 SNHLY and CDR2 FYNNEI. The CDR3 length is 14 residues. Trimming cost V 8 bases and J 2 bases, with 13 bases left between them. CDR3 residues: CASGAYGGNQPQHF. The CDR3 bases are TGTGCCAGCGGGGCATACGGAGGCAATCAGCCCCAGCATTTT. Full variable domain (rest looked up from reference TRBV2 and TRBJ1-5): EPEVTQTPSHQVTQMGQEVILRCVPISNHLYFYWYRQILGQKVEFLVSFYNNEISEKSEIFDDQFSVERPDGSNFTLKIRSTKLEDSAMYFCASGAYGGNQPQHFGDGTRLSIL.

This rearrangement joins TRBV13 to TRBJ2-1; 8 bases fit TRBD2. The germline gives CDR1 PRHDT, CDR2 FYEKMQ (reference sequence). Losses at the gene ends were 4 bases for V and 9 bases for J; bases not matched to a gene: 2. The CDR3 is 12 residues long. The CDR3 loop is CASSSGRGEQFF. For the CDR3, the DNA is TGTGCCAGCAGCTCCGGGAGGGGTGAGCAGTTCTTC.

The chain employs TRBV6-5 and TRBJ2-7; 8 nucleotides agree with TRBD1. V shed 5 bases and J 2 bases; nucleotides not matched to a gene: 5. Germline-derived CDR1 and CDR2 are MNHEY and SVGAGI. The CDR3 is 14 residues long. The DNA of the CDR3 is TGTGCCAGCAGTACACAACAGGGGGCCTACGAGCAGTACTTC. It translates to CASSTQQGAYEQYF.

V gene TRBV7-6 combines with J gene TRBJ1-5; D is perhaps TRBD1 (5 bases). This CDR3 is built from 15 residues. Per germline, CDR1 SGHVS and CDR2 FNYEAQ. Trimming stripped 6 bases from V and 0 bases from J, with 12 bases between. CDR3 bases: TGTGCCAGCAGATCCGGGACGGATAGCAATCAGCCCCAGCATTTT. This gives the protein CASRSGTDSNQPQHF. Full variable domain (remainder filled in from reference TRBV7-6 and TRBJ1-5): GAGVSQSPRYKVTKRGQDVALRCDPISGHVSLYWYRQALGQGPEFLTYFNYEAQQDKSGLPNDRFSAERPEGSISTLTIQRTEQRDSAMYRCASRSGTDSNQPQHFGDGTRLSIL.

Only one count was recorded for this clone. The V gene is TRBV4-1, the J gene TRBJ2-1; 9 bases agree with TRBD1. The ends lost 0 bases at V and 4 bases at J; junction bases unmatched: 7. This CDR3 comprises 17 residues. The germline CDR1 and CDR2 sequences are MGHRA and YSYEKL. In nucleotides, the CDR3 is TGCGCCAGCAGCCAAGATTGGGGGACAGGGAGATACAATGAGCAGTTCTTC. Its translation: CASSQDWGTGRYNEQFF.

This chain joins TRBV6-1 and TRBJ2-7; D unresolved. CDR1 and CDR2 (germline): MNHNS, SASEGT. Trimming took 0 bases from V and 5 from J, leaving 5 bases between them. CDR3 length: 12 residues. In DNA, the CDR3 is TGTGCCAGCAGTGAAGCGCCGGACGAGCAGTACTTC. Residues: CASSEAPDEQYF.

A remark on this clone: This CDR3 is also generated by other DNA sequences in the sample. The chain uses TRBV6-5 and TRBJ1-1; no firm D call. The length of the CDR3 is 12 residues. In germline, CDR1 is MNHEY, CDR2 SVGAGI. V shed 5 bases and J shed 5 bases, with 9 bases lying between them. CDR3 sequence (DNA): TGTGCCAGCAGTCCCTCCGGGACTGAAGCTTTCTTT. This translates into CASSPSGTEAFF.

The V call is TRBV19, the J call TRBJ2-7; 10 bases are a match to TRBD1. The CDR3 loop spans 14 amino acids. The germline V gene has CDR1 LNHDA and CDR2 SQIVND (reference sequence). Trimming took 5 bases from V and 6 from J; bases not matched to a gene: 7. CDR3: CASSRTGGIVEQYF. The CDR3 DNA is TGTGCCAGTAGTCGGACAGGGGGGATCGTCGAGCAGTACTTC.

V gene TRBV7-8 combines with J gene TRBJ1-3; D is undetermined. Germline CDR1 is SGHVS and CDR2 is FQNEAQ. The CDR3 sequence is 19 residues long. Trimming left V 6 bases short and J 0 bases short, with 24 bases between. The CDR3, as DNA: TGTGCCAGCAGTCCTAAGGGAGGCGACGGGAAGAGCTCTGGAAACACCATATATTTT. Its translation is CASSPKGGDGKSSGNTIYF.

The V gene is TRBV7-7, the J gene TRBJ2-1, with TRBD2 matching over 15 bases. Germline CDR1 reads SSHAT; CDR2 reads FNYEAQ (reference sequence). The CDR3 has 16 amino acids. The J segment lost 7 bases and the V segment lost 5 bases, leaving 6 bases of the junction unmatched. The CDR3 coding sequence is TGTGCCAGCAGCCCCGGACTAGCGGGAGGGAGGAATGAGCAGTTCTTC. Translation: CASSPGLAGGRNEQFF.

The rearrangement joins TRBV27 to TRBJ1-2, with 7 positions matching TRBD1. This CDR3 is 17 amino acids long. Germline CDR1 is MNHEY and CDR2 is SMNVEV (reference sequence). V lost 4 bases to trimming and J lost 2 bases; unmatched junction nucleotides: 13. CDR3 DNA: TGTGCCAGCAGTTCAGATCGAACAGGGGAATCCAACTATGGCTACACCTTC. Its translation is CASSSDRTGESNYGYTF.

The genes are TRBV7-9 and TRBJ1-4; no clear D. The germline gives CDR1 SEHNR, CDR2 FQNEAQ (reference sequence). There are 14 residues in the CDR3. The V end was cut by 3 bases, the J end by 3 bases, with 8 bases between. The CDR3 reads CASSLIESNEKLFF. The CDR3 DNA sequence: TGTGCCAGCAGCTTGATCGAGTCTAATGAAAAACTGTTTTTT.